This section outlines one T cell receptor beta chain sequence together with its context. Looked up from germline, CDR1 is MGHRA and CDR2 is YSYEKL. CDR3 length equals 18 residues. J gave up 4 bases and V 0 bases, and 12 bases lay outside the gene matches. Assay: immunoSEQ multiplex PCR; the TCRdb copy retains only in-frame clones and omits some. The sample records about 120,000 clones, more than 70% being singletons. These data belong to a study of control samples from healthy donors and cancer patients. This clonotype was sampled from a man in his fifties in good health. V and J are TRBV4-1 and TRBJ1-2; 9 positions match TRBD1. Source material: blood. The CDR3 spells CASSQEPRTGDISYGYTF. The CDR3 bases are TGCGCCAGCAGCCAAGAACCCCGGACAGGGGACATCTCCTATGGCTACACCTTC.